This record concerns one T cell receptor beta chain sequence. The sample comes from a study of blood T cell repertoires in COVID-19. CDR1 SGDLS and CDR2 YYNGEE come from the germline V gene. The CDR3 totals 14 residues. The V and J ends lost 0 bases and 7 bases respectively, with 8 bases between them. Clones were read by immunoSEQ multiplex PCR, and TCRdb kept only the in-frame ones, dropping some. The repertoire has 50,000 to 75,000 clones, around 87% of them found once; the top ten carry 6.6%. This TCR came from a man between 60 and 70 years old with acute or convalescent COVID-19. Material: peripheral blood. V is TRBV9 and J is TRBJ1-6, with D possibly TRBD1 on 6 matching bases. The CDR3 nucleotides are TGTGCCAGCAGCGTAGCAGGGGACAATTCACCCCTCCACTTT. This gives the protein CASSVAGDNSPLHF.